The rows below give T cell receptor beta chains drawn from one sample of a study of T-cell memory formation after mild COVID-19. From the 5' RACE reads, TCRdb called clonotypes with MiXCR, one entry per CDR3 protein. The sample consists of 400,000 to 500,000 distinct CDR3 sequences, 20% of them appearing once. Sample: PBMCs or a T cell subset sorted from them (not recorded which). Receptors originate from an adult woman who had mild COVID-19 (a few samples of this study predate the infection). Cell type and time point are not known. The CDR3 runs from the conserved cysteine through the conserved F or W. The D gene is left open where the match is weak. Clone size is given for some rows only: seen once, a few or many times, or a class if the clone is expanded.

D: TRBD2
V: TRBV7-2
size: few
J: TRBJ2-3
CDR3: CASSSASGGGADTQYF
DNA: TGTGCCAGCAGCTCGGCTAGCGGGGGTGGGGCAGATACGCAGTATTTT

D: TRBD2
V: TRBV6-2/TRBV6-3
size: -
J: TRBJ2-5
CDR3: CASSYRVSGRARHLRETQYF
DNA: TGTGCCAGCAGCTACCGCGTTAGCGGGAGGGCCCGACACCTACGGGAGACCCAGTACTTC

D: -
V: TRBV5-5
size: -
J: TRBJ2-5
CDR3: CASSYVPGTGWGETQYF
DNA: TGTGCCAGCAGCTACGTCCCCGGGACTGGGTGGGGGGAGACCCAGTACTTC

D: -
V: TRBV5-1
size: few
J: TRBJ1-5
CDR3: CASISDSDQPQHF
DNA: TGCGCCAGCATTTCAGACAGTGATCAGCCCCAGCATTTT

D: -
V: TRBV7-9
size: -
J: TRBJ1-1
CDR3: CASSLDRVWTEAFF
DNA: TGTGCCAGCAGCTTAGATAGGGTTTGGACTGAAGCTTTCTTT

D: -
V: TRBV11-1
size: -
J: TRBJ2-7
CDR3: CASSSRTNPYEQYF
DNA: TGTGCCAGCAGCTCCCGGACAAACCCCTACGAGCAGTACTTC

D: -
V: TRBV5-1
size: -
J: TRBJ2-2
CDR3: CASSLVLGSGELFF
DNA: TGCGCCAGCAGCTTGGTGTTAGGCAGCGGGGAGCTGTTTTTT

D: TRBD2
V: TRBV7-9
size: -
J: TRBJ2-3
CDR3: CASSPGLAGKTDTQYF
DNA: TGTGCCAGCAGCCCGGGACTAGCGGGGAAGACAGATACGCAGTATTTT

D: -
V: TRBV4-3
size: few
J: TRBJ2-2
CDR3: CASSPRWENRSMAGELFF
DNA: TGCGCCAGCAGCCCTCGCTGGGAAAATCGGAGTATGGCCGGGGAGCTGTTTTTT

D: TRBD1
V: TRBV7-6
size: -
J: TRBJ2-7
CDR3: CASSLIGWTGVVGLTKEQYF
DNA: TGTGCCAGCAGCTTAATCGGTTGGACAGGGGTAGTCGGCCTAACAAAGGAGCAGTACTTC

D: -
V: TRBV12-3/TRBV12-4
size: -
J: TRBJ1-5
CDR3: CASSLSGDQGPQHF
DNA: TGTGCCAGCAGTCTCTCAGGCGACCAAGGGCCCCAGCATTTT

D: -
V: TRBV30
size: few
J: TRBJ1-4
CDR3: CAWSVGDYNEKLFF
DNA: TGTGCCTGGAGTGTCGGAGATTACAATGAAAAACTGTTTTTT

D: -
V: TRBV2
size: few
J: TRBJ1-2
CDR3: CASSEDGANYGYTF
DNA: TGTGCCAGCAGTGAGGACGGTGCTAACTATGGCTACACCTTC

D: -
V: TRBV12-3/TRBV12-4
size: few
J: TRBJ1-1
CDR3: CASSFSGFREAFF
DNA: TGTGCCAGCAGTTTCTCAGGGTTTAGGGAAGCTTTCTTT

D: -
V: TRBV20-1
size: few
J: TRBJ2-7
CDR3: CSGGNGLSYEQYF
DNA: TGCAGTGGCGGGAACGGGCTCTCCTACGAGCAGTACTTC

D: TRBD2
V: TRBV7-2
size: -
J: TRBJ2-7
CDR3: CASSLATSGRFEQYF
DNA: TGTGCCAGCAGCTTAGCGACTAGCGGGAGATTCGAGCAGTACTTC

D: TRBD1
V: TRBV4-1
size: few
J: TRBJ2-5
CDR3: CASSHPRGPAETQYF
DNA: TGCGCCAGCAGCCACCCCAGGGGGCCGGCAGAGACCCAGTACTTC

D: TRBD1
V: TRBV7-6
size: few
J: TRBJ2-1
CDR3: CASSAISSGTGPPLIYNEQFF
DNA: TGTGCCAGCAGCGCGATCAGTTCCGGGACAGGGCCACCACTCATCTACAATGAGCAGTTCTTC

D: -
V: TRBV24-1
size: many
J: TRBJ2-1
CDR3: CATSDSSASLGNEQFF
DNA: TGTGCCACCAGTGATTCGTCCGCGAGCTTGGGCAATGAGCAGTTCTTC

D: -
V: TRBV7-9
size: -
J: TRBJ2-3
CDR3: CASSPEHGTDTQYF
DNA: TGTGCCAGCAGCCCCGAACATGGCACAGATACGCAGTATTTT

D: TRBD2
V: TRBV4-3
size: -
J: TRBJ2-5
CDR3: CASSQAVSGRGDQYF
DNA: TGCGCCAGCAGCCAAGCTGTAAGCGGGAGAGGGGACCAGTACTTC

D: TRBD1
V: TRBV7-9
size: few
J: TRBJ2-1
CDR3: CASSGQGNNEQFF
DNA: TGTGCCAGCAGCGGACAGGGTAACAATGAGCAGTTCTTC

D: -
V: TRBV12-3/TRBV12-4
size: few
J: TRBJ2-2
CDR3: CASSPQTLPNTGELFF
DNA: TGTGCCAGCAGCCCTCAGACCCTACCTAACACCGGGGAGCTGTTTTTT

D: -
V: TRBV5-4
size: many
J: TRBJ2-7
CDR3: CASSLDFSYEQYF
DNA: TGTGCCAGCAGCTTAGACTTCTCCTACGAGCAGTACTTC

D: -
V: TRBV7-9
size: many
J: TRBJ1-1
CDR3: CASSSGQRNTEAFF
DNA: TGTGCCAGCAGCTCCGGCCAGCGGAACACTGAAGCTTTCTTT

D: TRBD1
V: TRBV7-9
size: -
J: TRBJ2-1
CDR3: CASSLPGQGANEQFF
DNA: TGTGCCAGCAGCCTACCGGGACAGGGGGCGAATGAGCAGTTCTTC

D: -
V: TRBV15
size: -
J: TRBJ2-2
CDR3: CATSREGDTGELFF
DNA: TGTGCCACCAGCAGAGAGGGGGACACCGGGGAGCTGTTTTTT

D: TRBD2
V: TRBV9
size: many
J: TRBJ2-5
CDR3: CASSVGTSQETQYF
DNA: TGTGCCAGCAGCGTAGGGACTAGCCAAGAGACCCAGTACTTC

D: -
V: TRBV5-1
size: few
J: TRBJ2-7
CDR3: CASSLFTGFSYEQYF
DNA: TGCGCCAGCAGCCTTTTCACAGGTTTCTCCTACGAGCAGTACTTC

D: -
V: TRBV4-1
size: few
J: TRBJ1-4
CDR3: CASSQVLGTYEKLFF
DNA: TGCGCCAGCAGCCAAGTCCTTGGGACTTATGAAAAACTGTTTTTT

D: TRBD2
V: TRBV12-3/TRBV12-4
size: -
J: TRBJ2-1
CDR3: CASSLGLTGGIYNEQFF
DNA: TGTGCCAGCAGTTTAGGTTTGACGGGGGGGATCTACAATGAGCAGTTCTTC

D: -
V: TRBV5-1
size: few
J: TRBJ1-1
CDR3: CASSPQDTGLEAFF
DNA: TGCGCCAGCAGCCCCCAAGACACAGGGTTGGAAGCTTTCTTT

D: -
V: TRBV12-3/TRBV12-4
size: -
J: TRBJ2-5
CDR3: CASSLGVVGRETQYF
DNA: TGTGCCAGCAGTTTAGGAGTTGTCGGTAGAGAGACCCAGTACTTC

D: -
V: TRBV5-1
size: -
J: TRBJ2-3
CDR3: CASSFARGAPSRDTQYF
DNA: TGCGCCAGCAGCTTTGCCCGGGGGGCCCCTTCCAGAGATACGCAGTATTTT

D: -
V: TRBV7-9
size: -
J: TRBJ1-1
CDR3: CASSSLGARDQAFF
DNA: TGTGCTAGCAGCTCGCTTGGCGCGCGTGATCAAGCTTTCTTT

D: TRBD2
V: TRBV5-4
size: -
J: TRBJ2-3
CDR3: CASSPGLAGRDTQYF
DNA: TGTGCCAGCAGCCCGGGACTAGCGGGGAGAGATACGCAGTATTTT

D: -
V: TRBV5-1
size: few
J: TRBJ1-1
CDR3: CASSSIPGQENTEAFF
DNA: TGCGCCAGCAGCTCAATACCGGGACAAGAAAACACTGAAGCTTTCTTT

D: -
V: TRBV5-1
size: few
J: TRBJ1-2
CDR3: CASSLDLSNYGYTF
DNA: TGCGCCAGCAGCTTGGATCTTTCTAACTATGGCTACACCTTC

D: TRBD1
V: TRBV5-1
size: few
J: TRBJ2-3
CDR3: CASSGKTGGYGDTQYF
DNA: TGCGCCAGCAGCGGAAAGACAGGGGGATATGGGGATACGCAGTATTTT

D: TRBD2
V: TRBV12-3/TRBV12-4
size: -
J: TRBJ2-7
CDR3: CASSLSPSGGTEQYF
DNA: TGTGCCAGCAGTTTATCCCCTAGCGGGGGCACCGAGCAGTACTTC

D: TRBD1
V: TRBV12-3/TRBV12-4
size: few
J: TRBJ1-2
CDR3: CASSLASGQGYGYTF
DNA: TGTGCCAGCAGTTTAGCCTCGGGACAGGGCTATGGCTACACCTTC

D: -
V: TRBV27
size: -
J: TRBJ2-3
CDR3: CASSLITTGFTDTQYF
DNA: TGTGCCAGCAGTTTAATTACGACAGGATTCACAGATACGCAGTATTTT